A single sample gave rise to the 19 T cell receptor delta chains below, sequenced in a study of γδ T cells in repeated Plasmodium falciparum infection. TCRdb repeated clone calling on the multiplex PCR reads with CATT. The data contain about 89,000 delta-chain clones, approximately 1.5% of them singletons. Vgamma9/Vdelta2+ and Vdelta2-negative gammadelta T cells were flow-sorted from PBMC for bulk sequencing. Sequencing input: gamma-delta T cells from blood. The receptors shown here come from a pool of human donors (malaria-infected and uninfected, not separated).

Remarks on this clone: The amino acid sequence in TCRdb belongs to a much larger clone and departs from this DNA's translation at residue 3, likely a sequencing read error; the sequence shown is translated from the DNA. This chain uses TRDV2 with TRDJ1; 11 bases map to TRDD3. The CDR3 is 18 amino acids. Germline loops: CDR1 GEAIGNYY, CDR2 EKD. This CDR3 reads CARDPVSMGDTRTDKLIF. The CDR3 coding sequence is TGTGCCCGTGATCCCGTTTCGATGGGGGATACGCGCACCGATAAACTCATCTTT.

In its sample, this clone was seen a few times. It is likely a read error: a sequence one base away is far more abundant. The same CDR3 is also encoded by other DNA sequences in this sample. No J gene call was made, and the V gene is TRDV2; the DNA was not used to check the table's D call, TRDD3. Germline CDR1 reads GEAIGNYY; CDR2 reads EKD. The CDR3 sequence is 18 residues long. CDR3 amino acids: CACDTGKLLGDTPDKLIF. The CDR3 DNA reads as TGTGCCTGTGACACCGGGAAGTTACTGGGGGATACGCCCGATAAACTAATCTTT.

This clone came up many times. This chain connects TRDV1 to TRDJ1; 12 bases are a match to TRDD3. This CDR3 is 17 amino acids long. Germline trimming cut 0 bases from V and 5 bases from J; bases unmatched to any gene: 7. Germline CDR1 reads TSWWSYY; CDR2 reads QGS. CDR3 loop: CALGELYLLGDTDKLIF. CDR3 coding DNA: TGTGCTCTTGGGGAACTATACCTACTGGGGGATACTGATAAACTCATCTTT.

With respect to this clone: The protein TCRdb gives is from a much larger clone and does not agree with this DNA's translation at residues 7 and 9, likely a read error; the protein shown here comes from the DNA. The gene calls are TRDV1 and TRDJ1; 7 nucleotides align to TRDD3. CDR1 and CDR2 from the germline V gene are TSWWSYY and QGS. The trim removed 0 bases at V and 0 bases at J, leaving 19 bases unmatched. This CDR3 has 21 amino acids. The CDR3 coding sequence is TGTGCTCTTGGGGAACTTTTACCCACCCGGGGATGTGGGATACACACCGATAAACTCATCTTT. This sequence encodes CALGELLPTRGCGIHTDKLIF.

For this clone: A much bigger clone sits one base away, suggesting this may be a read error. This chain uses TRDV1 with TRDJ1; 7 bases map to TRDD3. The J gene, absent from TCRdb, was called here by matching the DNA to germline. This CDR3 is built from 17 residues. Unmatched junction bases numbered 9, after V lost 1 base and J lost 1 base. Looked up from germline, CDR1 is TSWWSYY and CDR2 is QGS. The CDR3 sequence is CALGERGYWGLTDKLIF. CDR3 DNA: TGTGCTCTTGGGGAACGAGGGTACTGGGGACTCACCGATAAACTCATCTTT.

On this clone: The protein TCRdb lists belongs to a much larger clone and differs from this DNA's translation at residue 3, which points to a read error; the protein shown is made from the DNA. The CDR3 is CAFGEPLPTWGIPKLIF. The CDR3 nucleotides read TGTGCTTTTGGGGAACCGCTTCCCACGTGGGGGATACCGAAACTCATCTTT. The chain has TRDV1 and TRDJ1; 10 bases match TRDD3. Here the J gene came from matching the DNA to germline, since TCRdb omits it. The CDR3 extends over 17 amino acids. Germline V CDR1 and CDR2: TSWWSYY, QGS.

This clone has a count of ten or more. The V call is TRDV1, the J call TRDJ1; D gene uncertain. Germline-derived CDR1 and CDR2 are TSWWSYY and QGS. This CDR3 comprises 14 residues. Trimming took 2 bases from V and 6 from J, leaving 13 bases between them. This CDR3 reads CALGERYARYKLIF. The CDR3 coding sequence is TGTGCTCTTGGGGAAAGGTACGCCCGATATAAACTCATCTTT.

As concerns this clone: The protein given by TCRdb reflects a much larger clone and differs at residue 4 from this DNA's translation, likely from a read error; the protein shown is the DNA's translation. This chain links TRDV2 with TRDJ3; D is unresolved. No J gene is reported in TCRdb; it was inferred here by comparing the DNA with germline. CDR1 is GEAIGNYY and CDR2 is EKD in the germline V gene. This CDR3 spans 15 amino acids. CDR3 bases: TGTGCCTGTGTCACCGACTCCTGGGACACCCGACAGATGTTTTTC. It yields the protein CACVTDSWDTRQMFF.

This clone was seen repeatedly, ten times or more. The protein that TCRdb holds for this DNA derives from a much larger clone and differs from the translated DNA at residue 20, which likely indicates a read error; the protein shown here is translated from the DNA. The chain employs TRDV1 and TRDJ1; 11 positions match TRDD3. The J gene, left out of TCRdb, was set here by checking the DNA against germline. Germline values: CDR1 TSWWSYY, CDR2 QGS. The CDR3 consists of 25 residues. V trimming: 6 bases; J trimming: 3 bases; junction bases outside the gene matches: 36. CDR3 residues: CALGIGWRPPIWGIPEESYADKLIF. As DNA, the CDR3 is TGTGCTCTTGGAATAGGGTGGCGACCTCCCATCTGGGGGATACCCGAAGAATCGTACGCCGATAAACTCATCTTT.

This clone turned up a few times. TCRdb assigns this DNA the protein of a much larger clone, which departs from its translation at residue 9; this likely reflects a read error, and the protein shown comes from translating the DNA. The rearrangement uses TRDV2 and TRDJ3; 8 bases match TRDD3. Germline V CDR1 and CDR2: GEAIGNYY, EKD. V lost 2 bases, J lost 2 bases, and 10 bases stayed unmatched. The CDR3 has 19 residues. In DNA, the CDR3 is TGTGCCTGTGACAAAGTACTGGGGGGTACGACCTGGGACACCCGACAGATGTTTTTC. Its translation: CACDKVLGGTTWDTRQMFF.

Only a few counts were recorded for this clone. TCRdb's protein, taken from a much larger clone, differs from this DNA's translation at residue 6, likely owing to a read error; the protein displayed comes from the DNA. The J gene is TRDJ1, the V gene TRDV2; 12 positions match TRDD3. TCRdb offers no J gene call, so here the DNA was matched to germline to obtain one. This CDR3 spans 19 amino acids. Unmatched junction bases numbered 15, after V lost 1 base and J lost 4 bases. The germline V gene has CDR1 GEAIGNYY and CDR2 EKD. The CDR3 DNA is TGTGCCTGTGACACACCCCGAGTACTGGGGGATACTTCTGGCGATAAACTCATCTTT. Translation: CACDTPRVLGDTSGDKLIF.

This clone appeared a few times. TCRdb assigns this DNA the protein of a much larger clone, which departs from its translation at residue 16; this likely reflects a read error, and the protein shown comes from translating the DNA. Here the V gene is TRDV2, but the J gene went uncalled; the D call of TRDD3 is as the table states it, not checked on the DNA. The CDR3 covers 17 residues. Looked up from germline, CDR1 is GEAIGNYY and CDR2 is EKD. CDR3 in amino acids: CACDRVGIPPYTDKLTF. The CDR3 nucleotides read TGTGCCTGTGACAGAGTCGGGATACCCCCCTACACCGATAAACTCACCTTT.

As for this clone: TCRdb records a much larger clone's protein for this DNA, with a difference at residue 7 that likely arises from a read error; the protein given is the translation of the DNA. This chain uses TRDV1 with TRDJ1, with TRDD3 identical over 11 bases. As TCRdb names no J gene, one was assigned here on the basis of a DNA match to germline. V shed 6 bases and J 0 bases; nucleotides not matched to a gene: 33. This CDR3 has 25 amino acids. Per the germline V gene, CDR1 is TSWWSYY and CDR2 is QGS. The CDR3 nucleotides read TGTGCTCTTGGAATAGGGCGGCGACCTCCCATCTGGGGGATACCCGAAGAATCGTACACCGATAAACTCATCTTT. It codes for CALGIGRRPPIWGIPEESYTDKLIF.

On this clone: This specimen includes other DNA sequences encoding the same CDR3. This chain joins TRDV1 and TRDJ1, with a possible D match to TRDD3 (6 bases). No J gene was available from TCRdb, and it was assigned here by a germline match of the DNA. The germline CDR1 and CDR2 sequences are TSWWSYY and QGS. This CDR3 region has 17 residues. V lost 3 bases, J lost 0 bases, and 17 bases lay in between. As DNA, the CDR3 is TGTGCTCTTGGGGAGAGCCTGGGGTCCCCTTACACCGATAAACTCATCTTT. Translating gives CALGESLGSPYTDKLIF.

Points on this clone: This DNA's translation and the protein TCRdb lists, from a much larger clone, do not match at residue 11, likely due to a read error; the protein shown is translated from the DNA. This rearrangement joins TRDV1 to TRDJ1, with D tentatively TRDD3 (6 bases). Trimming took 5 bases from V and 4 from J, leaving 20 bases between them. CDR3 length equals 16 residues. The germline V gene encodes CDR1 TSWWSYY and CDR2 QGS. The DNA of the CDR3 is TGTGCTCTTGGGAAGAGAAGGGGGACCTACATCGATAAACTCATCTTT. Its protein is CALGKRRGTYIDKLIF.

To note about this clone: TCRdb's protein for this DNA is that of a much larger clone and differs from the translation at residue 5, likely a read error; the protein shown is the DNA translation. V and J are TRDV1 and TRDJ1, with D tentatively TRDD3 (5 bases). The CDR3 extends over 16 amino acids. Germline V gene lookup returns CDR1 TSWWSYY and CDR2 QGS. DNA for the CDR3: TGTGCTCTTGGGAAACTAAGAGGGATCGACACCGATAAACTCATCTTT. Protein product: CALGKLRGIDTDKLIF.

As to this clone: The protein TCRdb gives is from a much larger clone and does not agree with this DNA's translation at residue 22, likely a read error; the protein shown here comes from the DNA. The J gene has no call, while the V gene is TRDV1; the D segment call TRDD3 is taken from the table without a DNA check. This CDR3 has 23 amino acids. Germline-derived CDR1 and CDR2 are TSWWSYY and QGS. CDR3 sequence (DNA): TGTGCTCTTGGGGCTTTCTTCCTACGTGTCATGGGGGATACGCCAGGGGTTGATGGTAAACTCACCTTT. Translation: CALGAFFLRVMGDTPGVDGKLTF.

A note on this clone: For this DNA, TCRdb reports the protein of a much larger clone, which diverges at residue 6, most likely from a read error; the protein presented here is translated directly from the DNA. J gene calling gave no result, while the V gene is TRDV1; the table gives TRDD3 as D, unverified against the DNA. The CDR3 consists of 21 residues. The V gene's germline CDR1 is TSWWSYY and CDR2 QGS. The CDR3 spells CALGEPPTLTGGPARRRGLIF. The CDR3 nucleotides are TGTGCTCTTGGGGAACCTCCTACCCTTACTGGGGGACCGGCCAGAAGACGCGGGCTCATCTTT.

About this clone: TCRdb pairs this DNA with a much larger clone's protein that differs at residue 13, likely a read error; the protein shown was translated from the DNA. The chain employs TRDV2 and TRDJ3; no firm D call. Germline matching of the DNA provided the J gene here, since TCRdb leaves it blank. The CDR3 runs to 18 residues. Trimming pared 0 bases from V and 11 bases from J, leaving 22 bases between. Germline V CDR1 and CDR2: GEAIGNYY, EKD. As DNA, the CDR3 is TGTGCCTGTGACACCGTCACGCCAGGGGCCAGTGACGCCCGACAGATGTTTTTC. Its protein is CACDTVTPGASDARQMFF.